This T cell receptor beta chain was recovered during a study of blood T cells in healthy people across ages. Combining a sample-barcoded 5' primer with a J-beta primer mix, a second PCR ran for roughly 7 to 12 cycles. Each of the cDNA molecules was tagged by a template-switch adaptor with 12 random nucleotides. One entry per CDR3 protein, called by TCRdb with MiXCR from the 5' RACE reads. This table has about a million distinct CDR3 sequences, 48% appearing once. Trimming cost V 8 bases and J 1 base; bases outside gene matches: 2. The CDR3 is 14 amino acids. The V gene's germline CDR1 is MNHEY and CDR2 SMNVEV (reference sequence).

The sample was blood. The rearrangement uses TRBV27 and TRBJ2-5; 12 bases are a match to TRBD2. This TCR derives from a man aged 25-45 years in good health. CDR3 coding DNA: TGTGCCAGCGCTAGCGGGGGGGCCCAAGAGACCCAGTACTTC. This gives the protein CASASGGAQETQYF.